These T cell receptor beta chains were read from a single sample in a study of CD8 T cells in ankylosing spondylitis. TCRdb itself ran the 5' RACE reads through MiXCR, one entry per CDR3 protein. Altogether under 250,000 distinct CDR3 sequences are present, roughly a tenth being singletons, with the ten largest covering less than 7%. Sequencing used blood, either unsorted or a sorted T cell fraction (not recorded which). The receptor set was obtained from a male donor with ankylosing spondylitis or in good health (not recorded which). Both conserved end residues are part of each CDR3. D genes are given only for firm matches. The listing skips clone size in some rows; elsewhere it reads once, few, many or a size class.

size | J | V | D | CDR3 | DNA
. | TRBJ2-1 | TRBV24-1 | TRBD1 | CATSDSGQGLNEQFF | TGTGCCACCAGTGATTCCGGACAGGGACTGAATGAGCAGTTCTTC
many | TRBJ1-2 | TRBV29-1 | . | CSVEDSNYGYTF | TGCAGCGTTGAAGACAGCAACTATGGCTACACCTTC
once | TRBJ2-5 | TRBV5-1 | TRBD2 | CASSLRLAGEEETQYF | TGCGCCAGCAGCCTGCGACTAGCGGGAGAAGAAGAGACCCAGTACTTC
few | TRBJ2-5 | TRBV9 | . | CASSPHPKEAQYF | TGTGCCAGCAGCCCCCATCCTAAGGAGGCCCAGTACTTC
many | TRBJ2-7 | TRBV20-1 | TRBD1 | CSAPGTGITYEQYF | TGCAGTGCTCCCGGGACAGGGATTACCTACGAGCAGTACTTC
many | TRBJ2-1 | TRBV7-6 | TRBD2 | CASSSGLALSLSYNEQFF | TGTGCCAGCAGCTCGGGACTAGCGTTATCCCTCTCCTACAATGAGCAGTTCTTC
. | TRBJ1-5 | TRBV20-1 | . | CSASQVSQPQHF | TGCAGTGCTAGTCAGGTCTCGCAGCCCCAGCATTTT
many | TRBJ1-1 | TRBV5-1 | . | CASSFSGNTEAFF | TGCGCCAGCAGCTTCAGCGGGAACACTGAAGCTTTCTTT
. | TRBJ2-7 | TRBV7-8 | . | CASSLGFTDYEQYF | TGTGCCAGCAGCTTAGGTTTCACAGACTACGAGCAGTACTTC
many | TRBJ2-2 | TRBV5-6 | . | CASSLLGTGELFF | TGTGCCAGCAGCTTGCTCGGCACCGGGGAGCTGTTTTTT
many | TRBJ2-3 | TRBV12-3/TRBV12-4 | TRBD2 | CASSDPQTSASTDTQYF | TGTGCCAGCAGCGACCCGCAGACTAGCGCTAGCACAGATACGCAGTATTTT
few | TRBJ2-7 | TRBV7-8 | . | CASSPVAESELHEQYF | TGTGCCAGCAGCCCCGTGGCGGAGTCCGAGCTACACGAGCAGTACTTC
few | TRBJ2-2 | TRBV6-1 | TRBD1 | CASSRTGDTGELFF | TGTGCCAGCAGCCGTACAGGGGACACCGGGGAGCTGTTTTTT
many | TRBJ2-1 | TRBV7-9 | . | CASSPTPHGRLDEQFF | TGTGCCAGCAGCCCTACACCGCATGGCCGTTTAGATGAGCAGTTCTTC
many | TRBJ1-1 | TRBV29-1 | . | CSGLIQGGTEAFF | TGCAGCGGTCTCATCCAGGGAGGCACTGAAGCTTTCTTT
few | TRBJ2-2 | TRBV27 | TRBD1 | CASSWGQGDTGELFF | TGTGCCAGCAGTTGGGGACAGGGGGACACCGGGGAGCTGTTTTTT
. | TRBJ1-5 | TRBV7-9 | . | CASSEGQNQPQHF | TGTGCCAGCAGCGAAGGACAGAATCAGCCCCAGCATTTT